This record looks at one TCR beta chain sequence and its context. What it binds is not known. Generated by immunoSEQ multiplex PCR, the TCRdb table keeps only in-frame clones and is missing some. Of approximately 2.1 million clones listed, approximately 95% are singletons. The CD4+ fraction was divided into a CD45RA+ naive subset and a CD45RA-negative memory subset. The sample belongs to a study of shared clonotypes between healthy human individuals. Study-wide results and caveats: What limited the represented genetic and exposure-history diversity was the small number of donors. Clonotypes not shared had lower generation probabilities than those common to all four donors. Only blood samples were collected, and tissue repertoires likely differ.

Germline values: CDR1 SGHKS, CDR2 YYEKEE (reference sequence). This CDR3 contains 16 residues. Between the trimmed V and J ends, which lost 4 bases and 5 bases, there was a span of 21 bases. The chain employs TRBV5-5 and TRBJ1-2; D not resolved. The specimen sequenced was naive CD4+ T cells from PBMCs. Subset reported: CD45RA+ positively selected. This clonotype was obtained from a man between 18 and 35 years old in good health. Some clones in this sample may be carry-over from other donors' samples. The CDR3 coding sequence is TGTGCCAGCAGCCACCGGACTACTACTTCAACATATGGCTACACCTTC. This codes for CASSHRTTTSTYGYTF.